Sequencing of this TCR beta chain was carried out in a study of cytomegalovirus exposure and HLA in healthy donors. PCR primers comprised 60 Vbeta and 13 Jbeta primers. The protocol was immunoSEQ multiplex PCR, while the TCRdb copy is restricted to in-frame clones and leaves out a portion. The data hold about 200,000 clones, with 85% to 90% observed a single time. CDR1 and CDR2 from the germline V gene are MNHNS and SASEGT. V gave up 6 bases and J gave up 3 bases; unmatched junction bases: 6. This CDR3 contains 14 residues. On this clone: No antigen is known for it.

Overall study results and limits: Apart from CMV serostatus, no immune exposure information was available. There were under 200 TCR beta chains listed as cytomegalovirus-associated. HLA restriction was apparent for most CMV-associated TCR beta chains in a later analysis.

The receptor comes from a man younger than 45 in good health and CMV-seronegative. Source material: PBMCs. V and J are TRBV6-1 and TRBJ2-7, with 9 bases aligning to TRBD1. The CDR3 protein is CASSRDRVNYEQYF. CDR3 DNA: TGTGCCAGCAGCAGGGACAGGGTGAACTACGAGCAGTACTTC.